This TCR beta chain emerged from a study of identical twins (dated by TCRdb to the mid-2010s). About the full investigation: TCR alpha and beta repertoires from monozygotic twins, unrelated adults of various ages and cord blood were deep-sequenced to test whether fetal clonotypes persist. Replicate twin experiments were performed at different times using different library preparation protocols to rule out contamination. Beyond this particular receptor, the publication reports: Zero-insertion analyses could be partly confounded by invariant T cells such as MAIT and iNKT, though diverse VJ usage argued against such confounding for most clonotypes. Out-of-frame TCR alpha sequences shared between twins showed an excess of low generation-probability sequences compared with coincidental sharing between unrelated individuals. A weaker excess of twin sharing was found in beta out-of-frame sequences because the signal-to-noise ratio was lowered by fewer shared sequences. Because the same donors could not be followed over many years, the conclusions relied on cross-sectional statistical analysis. In monozygotic twins, recombination models systematically underestimated out-of-frame TCR alpha sharing, but the models matched the sharing seen between unrelated individuals. Fewer insertions were carried by abundant cord blood beta clonotypes; a weaker similar trend was observed in young adult naive repertoires, while no such trend was observed in memory repertoires.

In regard to this clonotype: Its antigen has not been determined. The record has no base qualities; no much larger clone is one base away.

Only healthy Caucasian donors were included. The twin cohort comprised three pairs of female monozygotic twins, all aged about 18 to 30 years. The RNA used for TCR libraries was isolated from peripheral blood mononuclear cells. The method was 5' RACE. Sequencing instrument: Illumina HiSeq 2000. Template switching added a universal primer binding site, and the final cDNA carried a unique molecular identifier that allowed TCR cDNA molecules to be counted accurately. Specific primers in the conserved constant-segment region were used to synthesize first-strand cDNA for TCR alpha and beta chains. To control for contamination, each cDNA library was double barcoded with a SMART-Mk sample barcode plus Illumina barcodes. TruSeq adapter sequences along with Illumina sample barcodes were introduced in two successive PCR steps. TCR alpha and beta cDNA libraries were sequenced on the Illumina HiSeq platform with custom primers. The paper's data handling went like this. MiGEC was used to process raw reads and extract unique molecular identifiers, and MiXCR was used to find CDR3 positions. For each individual, recombination models were inferred using an EM algorithm with the repgenHMM and IGoR tools. Shared clonotypes were analyzed with the tcR package in R, and sharing was normalized by the product of cloneset sizes. To study raw recombination without the effects of thymic and clonal selection, out-of-frame nonproductive sequences were analyzed. TCRdb applied fastp at Q25 and MiXCR to the public reads, then kept only in-frame beta chains. Entries are consolidated by CDR3 protein sequence, retaining the most common genes and DNA. TCRdb, rather than the study authors, made the V and J calls. This sample lists hundreds of thousands of distinct CDR3 sequences; around a sixth were detected once. The top ten constitute 10% to 15% of the sample.

The CDR1 and CDR2 encoded by the germline V gene (reference sequence) are DFQATT and SNEGSKA. The CDR3 sequence holds 16 residues, the cysteine and phenylalanine included. The retained sequence is limited to the CDR3, 48 bases, with the frame set at the first base. V is cut back by 3 bases and J by 5 bases, with 10 bases in the junction unmatched. This same sample was also part of a study on T cells expressing NK-cell markers. As that second study puts it: Fewer than ten donors provided sorted CD3+CD56+NKG2C+, CD3+CD56+NKG2C- and CD3+CD56-NKG2C+ T-cell subsets, whose TCR beta-chain repertoires were profiled. Among the eight sequenced donors, only one was HCMV-seronegative, while the other seven were HCMV-seropositive. To restrict sorting to alphabetaTCR-expressing T cells, an anti-gammadeltaTCR antibody was added in several experiments. In over five donors, the dominant CD3+CD56+NKG2C+ clonotypes were among the top 10 CD8+ clonotypes and accounted for roughly 1.0-7.5% of CD8+ T cells. Those dominant clonotypes were again the most abundant among CD3+CD56-NKG2C+ cells in a few donors, at about 25-60.1%. Whether the expanded NKG2C-expressing T cell clones were specific for HCMV antigens remained unclear. The study sequenced eight donors, all healthy volunteers chosen at random: three men and five women. HCMV-specific IgG was detected in serum with a commercial ELISA kit to determine HCMV serostatus. Bulk peripheral blood T-cell repertoires were additionally sequenced from unsorted PBMC for over five donors. MIGEC was used to demultiplex reads and group the reads by UMI, and MiTCR was used to assemble and quantify clonotypes. To exclude erroneous sequences, any TCR cDNA sequence not supported by at least two reads was discarded. Downstream repertoire analysis used the tcR package, and clonotypes were matched across fractions by CDR3 nucleotide sequence plus V segment. Antigen specificity was annotated against VDJdb with VDJmatch, allowing one amino acid substitution in CDR3.

The material sequenced was PBMCs. The TCR comes from a woman under 30 in good health. Recombination joined TRBV20-1 with TRBJ2-5; TRBD2 fits 12 bases in the junction. The sequenced DNA is TGCAGTGCTAGCTTGGGTCTAGCGGGGGGGAAGGAGACCCAGTACTTC. This sequence encodes CSASLGLAGGKETQYF.